This T cell receptor beta chain derives from a study of blood T cells in healthy people across ages. Each sample yielded at least 6 million isolated PBMCs. Sample-barcoded 5' priming and a J-beta primer mix drove a second PCR of about 7 to 12 cycles. TCRdb redid the calling of the 5' RACE reads with MiXCR, one entry per CDR3 protein. The table has about 1.1 million distinct CDR3 sequences, more than 30% seen once; the top ten hold approximately 14%. This CDR3 region has 13 residues. Germline CDR1 is MNHEY and CDR2 is SVGEGT. V shed 7 bases and J shed 5 bases, with 12 bases lying between them. This sequence joins TRBV6-2 or TRBV6-3 and TRBJ1-5; D is unclear. Specimen: blood. This TCR came from a young man in good health. The CDR3 loop is CASTPLGYQPQHF. The CDR3 DNA reads as TGTGCCAGCACCCCGTTGGGTTATCAGCCCCAGCATTTT.